The clone carrying this T cell receptor (beta chain) has ten or more counts. Its target is not known. This sample stems from a study of molecular identifiers for immune sequencing clone quantification. The wider study: RNA, taken in replicates from around 18,000 or 91,000 naive CD8 cells, was split five ways, with four sequenced. Overall study findings and caveats: Beyond 20 RNA copies, clones held over 98% of effector molecules, compared with under 1% in naive cells. Detectable among about a million naive cells, according to reports, was Jurkat TCR RNA spiked in from one cell.

It was with previously described methods and listed TCR primers that bulk TCR libraries were made. A single record per CDR3 protein comes from TCRdb applying MiXCR to the PCR reads. The table has some 590,000 distinct CDR3 sequences, 25% seen once. Germline values: CDR1 MNHEY, CDR2 SVGEGT. This CDR3 spans 16 amino acids. Trimming cost V 6 bases and J 0 bases, with 15 bases left between them. Sequencing was done on a sample of naive CD8+ T cells from blood, with Jurkat cell RNA spiked in. This sample's subset: FACS-sorted CD8+CD4-CCR7+CD45RA+ naive T cells. The receptor's source is a human donor in good health. Some libraries in this study had Jurkat cell RNA spiked in. This chain joins TRBV6-2 or TRBV6-3 and TRBJ1-3; D unclear. CDR3 DNA: TGTGCCAGCAGCTCTTGGCCGGGCCTCTCTGGAAACACCATATATTTT. Protein product: CASSSWPGLSGNTIYF.